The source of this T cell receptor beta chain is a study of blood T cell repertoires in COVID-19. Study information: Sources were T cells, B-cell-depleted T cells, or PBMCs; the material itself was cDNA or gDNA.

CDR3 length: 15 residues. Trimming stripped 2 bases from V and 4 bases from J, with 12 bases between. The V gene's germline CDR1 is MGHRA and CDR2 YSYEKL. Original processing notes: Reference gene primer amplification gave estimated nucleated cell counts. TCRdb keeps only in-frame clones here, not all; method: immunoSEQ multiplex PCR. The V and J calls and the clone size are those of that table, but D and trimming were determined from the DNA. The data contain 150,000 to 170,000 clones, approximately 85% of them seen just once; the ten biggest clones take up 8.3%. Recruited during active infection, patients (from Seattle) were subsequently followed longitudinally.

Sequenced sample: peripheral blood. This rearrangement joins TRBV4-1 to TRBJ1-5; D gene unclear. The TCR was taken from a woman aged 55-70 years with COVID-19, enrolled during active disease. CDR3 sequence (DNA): TGCGCCAGCAGCCAACCCGGGAGTAGTAATCAGCCCCAGCATTTT. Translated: CASSQPGSSNQPQHF.